This TCR beta chain was recovered during a study of T-cell reconstitution after alpha-beta-depleted transplantation in children. The CDR3 has 11 amino acids. Trimming pared 6 bases from V and 7 bases from J, leaving 10 bases between. Germline V gives CDR1 SQVTM, CDR2 ANQGSEA. TCRbeta library preparation incorporated unique molecular identifiers. Each CDR3 protein gets one entry after TCRdb re-called the PCR reads with MiXCR. The sample contains about 610,000 distinct CDR3 sequences, over 9.5% of which appear only once. This clonotype was found many times. The sample in question was PBMCs from the stem cell graft donor, obtained from the stem cell graft. The clonotype originates from a human donor who donated a stem cell graft to a child with acute myeloid leukemia. This chain connects TRBV29-1 to TRBJ2-1, with D possibly called TRBD1 or TRBD2 (6 bases each). This CDR3 reads CSVRGGNEQFF. CDR3 DNA: TGCAGCGTCCGAGGGGGGAATGAGCAGTTCTTC.